These 21 T cell receptor beta chains were sequenced from one sample in a study of shared clonotypes between healthy human individuals. Here immunoSEQ multiplex PCR was the method, and the copy in TCRdb shows in-frame clones only, minus some. This sample has 2 million to 2.5 million clones, with approximately 96% found just once. The specimen was naive CD4+ T cells sorted from blood. Stated subset: CD45RA+ positively selected. The receptors stem from a man aged 18 to 35 in good health.

V and J are TRBV18 and TRBJ2-2; no clear D gene. CDR1 and CDR2 (germline): KGHSH, LQKENI. V was pared by 4 bases and J by 0 bases, with 12 bases between. The CDR3 totals 16 residues. Here the CDR3 DNA reads TGTGCCAGCTCACGAACTGGGCTCCCGAACACCGGGGAGCTGTTTTTT. Translating gives CASSRTGLPNTGELFF.

The CDR3 sequence: CSVEGMSGNYGYTF. The CDR3 bases are TGCAGCGTTGAAGGTATGAGTGGCAACTATGGCTACACCTTC. The genes are TRBV29-1 and TRBJ1-2; D is unresolved. This CDR3 is 14 amino acids long. The germline CDR1 and CDR2 sequences are SQVTM and ANQGSEA. V lost 1 base to trimming and J lost 2 bases, with 11 bases between them.

This clone appeared a few times. The V and J genes are TRBV9 and TRBJ1-4, with D perhaps TRBD1 (6 bases). The length of the CDR3 is 15 residues. V was pared by 4 bases and J by 3 bases, with 13 bases between. In germline, CDR1 is SGDLS, CDR2 YYNGEE. The CDR3 sequence: CASSIQGNANEKLFF. The CDR3 region has the DNA TGTGCCAGCAGCATACAGGGAAACGCTAATGAAAAACTGTTTTTT. The full variable domain, rest sourced from reference TRBV9 and TRBJ1-4, is DSGVTQTPKHLITATGQRVTLRCSPRSGDLSVYWYQQSLDQGLQFLIQYYNGEERAKGNILERFSAQQFPDLHSELNLSSLELGDSALYFCASSIQGNANEKLFFGSGTQLSVL.

This rearrangement joins TRBV28 to TRBJ1-1; 7 bases match TRBD1. V gave up 4 bases and J gave up 4 bases; unmatched junction bases: 3. Germline V gene sequence: CDR1 MDHEN, CDR2 SYDVKM. CDR3 length: 13 residues. The CDR3 region is CASSSTGPTEAFF. DNA of the CDR3: TGTGCCAGCAGTTCGACAGGGCCCACTGAAGCTTTCTTT. Full variable domain (rest looked up from reference TRBV28 and TRBJ1-1): DVKVTQSSRYLVKRTGEKVFLECVQDMDHENMFWYRQDPGLGLRLIYFSYDVKMKEKGDIPEGYSVSREKKERFSLILESASTNQTSMYLCASSSTGPTEAFFGQGTRLTVV.

Of note for this clone: Other DNA sequences in the sample encode the same CDR3. CDR3 loop: CASSLAGAVTDTQYF. The CDR3 DNA follows: TGTGCCAGCAGCTTGGCGGGAGCAGTGACAGATACGCAGTATTTT. The chain has TRBV7-2 and TRBJ2-3; the match to TRBD2 covers 7 bases. CDR3 length equals 15 residues. Germline assignment: CDR1 SGHTA and CDR2 FQGNSA. The junction had 6 bases not matched to a gene; V was cut back by 3 bases and J by 3 bases.

Only one count was recorded for this clone. This chain connects TRBV27 to TRBJ1-1; 12 nucleotides agree with TRBD1. There are 15 residues in the CDR3. V was pared by 4 bases and J by 4 bases, with 4 bases of the junction left unmatched. Germline CDR1 MNHEY, CDR2 SMNVEV (reference sequence). The CDR3 spells CASSSGQGAGTEAFF. CDR3 DNA: TGTGCCAGCAGTTCGGGACAGGGGGCAGGCACTGAAGCTTTCTTT.

CDR3 amino acids: CASSTGTSGGLGIYNEQFF. CDR3 nucleotides: TGTGCCAGCAGTACCGGGACTAGCGGGGGGCTAGGAATATACAATGAGCAGTTCTTC. V gene TRBV28 combines with J gene TRBJ2-1, with TRBD2 matching 15 bases. Germline CDR1 is MDHEN and CDR2 is SYDVKM. The V segment lost 5 bases and the J segment 4 bases; nucleotides outside the gene matches: 12. The CDR3 is made up of 19 amino acids.

This sequence joins TRBV28 and TRBJ1-2, with TRBD1 matching 10 bases. This CDR3 region has 15 residues. Trimming cost V 5 bases and J 8 bases; bases outside gene matches: 11. CDR1 is MDHEN and CDR2 is SYDVKM in the germline V gene. CDR3 in DNA: TGTGCCAGCAGTCAATCCTCGACAGGGGGCCGGGGCTACACCTTC. The encoded protein is CASSQSSTGGRGYTF.

The chain is built from TRBV6-6 and TRBJ1-6; 7 bases are a match to TRBD1. Germline V gene data show CDR1 as MNHNY and CDR2 as SVGAGI (reference sequence). J was trimmed by 0 bases and V by 6 bases; bases with no gene match: 5. The CDR3 covers 16 residues. The CDR3 DNA reads as TGTGCCAGCAGCGGGACAGATATCTCCTATAATTCACCCCTCCACTTT. Its protein is CASSGTDISYNSPLHF.

The CDR3 protein is CASSLGIGHHGGQYF. The CDR3 nucleotides read TGTGCCAGCAGCTTGGGAATCGGACACCATGGAGGGCAGTACTTC. V usage is TRBV5-7 and J usage is TRBJ2-7; D may be TRBD1 or TRBD2 (5 bases each). TRBV5-7 has ORF status, its function being uncertain. The CDR3 length is 15 residues. V lost 0 bases and J lost 9, with 19 bases in between.

This chain uses TRBV19 with TRBJ1-4; no clear D gene. The ends were cut back, 6 bases at V and 4 bases at J, with 9 bases in the middle. The CDR3 runs 13 residues. Germline V gene data show CDR1 as LNHDA and CDR2 as SQIVND (reference sequence). The CDR3 DNA reads as TGTGCCAGTAGAAGGCAGCTTAATGAAAAACTGTTTTTT. Its protein product is CASRRQLNEKLFF.

This chain uses TRBV18 with TRBJ2-7, with TRBD2 as a possible D gene (7 bases). Germline V gives CDR1 KGHSH, CDR2 LQKENI. V was clipped by 3 bases and J by 3 bases, with 15 bases between them. This CDR3 is 15 amino acids long. This chain's CDR3 is CASSPGAGANYEQYF. CDR3 nucleotides: TGTGCCAGCTCACCGGGGGCGGGGGCCAACTACGAGCAGTACTTC.

In regard to this clone: The junction departs from germline at one end; a sequencing error may be responsible. The chain joins TRBV7-7 to TRBJ2-1, with D tentatively TRBD2 (5 bases). From germline, CDR1 is SSHAT and CDR2 FNYEAQ (reference sequence). CDR3 length: 15 residues. CDR3 in DNA: TGTGCTAGCAGCCTCCTGGGAGTTTCCTACAATGAGCAGTTCTTC. Translating gives CASSLLGVSYNEQFF.

The genes are TRBV6-6 and TRBJ1-3; no reliable D call. Germline V CDR1 and CDR2: MNHNY, SVGAGI (reference sequence). V lost 5 bases to trimming and J lost 2 bases, with 7 bases between them. The CDR3 is 13 amino acids. The CDR3 coding sequence is TGTGCCAGCAGTCAAATAACTGGAAACACCATATATTTT. Translated, it gives CASSQITGNTIYF.

The chain combines TRBV28 with TRBJ2-5; TRBD1 or TRBD2 may be the D gene (5 bases each). Trimming took off 5 bases at V and 4 bases at J, with 11 bases between the two ends. CDR1 is MDHEN, CDR2 SYDVKM, per germline. CDR3 length: 13 amino acids. The CDR3 loop reads CASSEARGETQYF. Written as DNA, the CDR3 is TGTGCCAGCAGTGAGGCGAGGGGAGAGACCCAGTACTTC.

The chain uses TRBV6-1 and TRBJ2-7, with 8 nucleotides matching TRBD1. Trimming took 4 bases from V and 3 from J; bases not matched to a gene: 8. Germline V gene sequence: CDR1 MNHNS, CDR2 SASEGT. The CDR3 length is 15 residues. In DNA, the CDR3 is TGTGCCAGCAGTGCTGGACAGGGCGCATTCTACGAGCAGTACTTC. Translation: CASSAGQGAFYEQYF.

This clone was found a few times. Other nucleotide sequences from this sample produce the same CDR3. CDR3 DNA: TGTGCCAGCAGCGCCGGGACAGGAGGCTACGAGCAGTACTTC. It yields the protein CASSAGTGGYEQYF. V usage is TRBV9 and J usage is TRBJ2-7, with 8 bases identical to TRBD1. J was trimmed by 3 bases and V by 3 bases; bases with no gene match: 5. This CDR3 has 14 residues. Germline V gene data show CDR1 as SGDLS and CDR2 as YYNGEE.

The CDR3 coding sequence is TGCGCCAGCAGCTCTCGTCCGAAGGAGAATTCACCCCTCCACTTT. Protein: CASSSRPKENSPLHF. The rearrangement links TRBV4-1 to TRBJ1-6; D gene ambiguous. V was shortened by 5 bases and J by 7 bases, with 15 bases between the two germline ends. CDR1 MGHRA and CDR2 YSYEKL come from the germline V gene. The CDR3 extends over 15 amino acids.

J is TRBJ2-5 and V is TRBV7-2, with D perhaps matching TRBD2 (5 bases). Per germline, CDR1 SGHTA and CDR2 FQGNSA. This CDR3 spans 12 amino acids. Trimming took 5 bases from V and 5 from J, leaving 9 bases between them. In DNA, the CDR3 is TGTGCCAGCAGCCGAGGGTGGGAGACCCAGTACTTC. This encodes CASSRGWETQYF.

The chain has TRBV6-1 and TRBJ2-7, with 7 nucleotides matching TRBD1. CDR3 length: 18 residues. Germline V gene data show CDR1 as MNHNS and CDR2 as SASEGT. V shed 2 bases, J shed 5 bases, and the junction held 18 bases outside the gene matches. The CDR3 loop is CASSERVRGWSLQHEQYF. The CDR3 DNA reads TGTGCCAGCAGTGAAAGGGTCAGGGGGTGGTCTCTCCAGCACGAGCAGTACTTC.

The chain combines TRBV6-1 with TRBJ2-3; tentatively, D is TRBD2 (5 bases). CDR1 is MNHNS and CDR2 is SASEGT in the germline V gene. This CDR3 region has 15 residues. Trimming shortened V by 7 bases and J by 0 bases, and 14 bases separated the two germline ends. The CDR3 spells CASTRTETSTDTQYF. In DNA form, the CDR3 reads TGTGCCAGCACTCGGACTGAAACTAGCACAGATACGCAGTATTTT.